The 24 T cell receptor beta chains listed next were all sequenced from one sample in a study of blood T cell dynamics during melanoma immunotherapy. Time point indicated: pre-treatment baseline. Only in-frame clones appear in the TCRdb table, and some are missing; sequencing was by immunoSEQ multiplex PCR. The table includes about 7,200 clones, 65% to 85% detected once. The sample in question was blood, obtained from a patient treated with checkpoint blockade. These receptors all stem from a human donor with melanoma.

The rearrangement links TRBV2 to TRBJ2-7; D unclear. The length of the CDR3 is 12 residues. Between the trimmed V and J ends, which lost 6 bases and 9 bases, there was a span of 15 bases. Germline V CDR1 and CDR2: SNHLY, FYNNEI. CDR3 sequence reads: CASSTSLGWQYF. In DNA, the CDR3 is TGTGCCAGCAGCACCTCGCTGGGATGGCAGTACTTC.

This sequence joins TRBV7-6 and TRBJ2-1; 10 bases map to TRBD2. CDR1 and CDR2 (germline): SGHVS, FNYEAQ. The CDR3 spans 16 residues. V gave up 1 base and J gave up 6 bases; unmatched junction bases: 6. The CDR3 loop reads CASSLEGRTSGNEQFF. CDR3 sequence (DNA): TGTGCCAGCAGCTTAGAAGGAAGGACTAGCGGCAATGAGCAGTTCTTC. Full variable domain (outside the CDR3, taken from reference TRBV7-6 and TRBJ2-1): GAGVSQSPRYKVTKRGQDVALRCDPISGHVSLYWYRQALGQGPEFLTYFNYEAQQDKSGLPNDRFSAERPEGSISTLTIQRTEQRDSAMYRCASSLEGRTSGNEQFFGPGTRLTVL.

The sample holds a few counts of this clone. The rearrangement links TRBV27 to TRBJ1-5; TRBD1 matches 7 bases. The trim removed 7 bases at V and 5 bases at J, leaving 8 bases unmatched. Germline lookup yields CDR1 MNHEY and CDR2 SMNVEV (reference sequence). The CDR3 runs 14 residues. Written as DNA, the CDR3 is TGTGCCAGCACCCAGGGGGGACCTCATCAGCCCCAGCATTTT. This translates into CASTQGGPHQPQHF.

This sequence joins TRBV28 and TRBJ1-1; D not resolved. Trimming took off 3 bases at V and 11 bases at J, with 19 bases between the two ends. This CDR3 has 14 residues. The germline V gene encodes CDR1 MDHEN and CDR2 SYDVKM. The CDR3 DNA reads TGTGCCAGCAGTTTGACCAGAGACGGACTAGATGCTTTCTTT. Translating it yields CASSLTRDGLDAFF. The entire variable domain, with the rest obtained from reference TRBV28 and TRBJ1-1, is as follows: DVKVTQSSRYLVKRTGEKVFLECVQDMDHENMFWYRQDPGLGLRLIYFSYDVKMKEKGDIPEGYSVSREKKERFSLILESASTNQTSMYLCASSLTRDGLDAFFGQGTRLTVV.

This clone occurred once. V and J are TRBV30 and TRBJ2-3; D is undetermined. Germline CDR1 and CDR2: GTSNPN and SVGIG (reference sequence). The CDR3 length is 10 residues. The V gene lost 3 bases and the J gene lost 8 bases, with 6 bases spanning the gap. In nucleotides, the CDR3 is TGTGCCTGGAGCACTGGTACGCAGTATTTT. Encoded protein: CAWSTGTQYF.

CDR3 loop: CASKVSSGANVLTF. The CDR3 region has the DNA TGTGCCAGTAAGGTTAGCTCTGGGGCCAACGTCCTGACTTTC. The rearrangement joins TRBV19 to TRBJ2-6; D unresolved. CDR3 size: 14 residues. CDR1 and CDR2 from the germline V gene are LNHDA and SQIVND (reference sequence). Deletions cut 7 bases from V and 0 bases from J, with 7 bases between.

The chain joins TRBV27 to TRBJ2-4; D is perhaps TRBD1 or TRBD2 (5 bases each). The germline V gene has CDR1 MNHEY and CDR2 SMNVEV (reference sequence). The CDR3 consists of 14 residues. Trimming removed 3 bases at V and 1 base at J, with 7 bases between. CDR3 bases: TGTGCCAGCAGTTTCGAGGGGGCCAAAAACATTCAGTACTTC. It encodes CASSFEGAKNIQYF.

The CDR3 here is CASSFLAAFTYEQYF. In DNA, the CDR3 is TGTGCCAGCAGTTTCCTGGCGGCCTTTACCTACGAGCAGTACTTC. The chain employs TRBV28 and TRBJ2-7; D call uncertain. From germline, CDR1 is MDHEN and CDR2 SYDVKM. The CDR3 contains 15 residues. Deletions cut 3 bases from V and 2 bases from J, with 14 bases between.

The rearrangement uses TRBV5-3 and TRBJ2-2; 15 nucleotides align to TRBD2. TRBV5-3 is known as an ORF, though its function is uncertain. The CDR3 has 18 amino acids. The V segment lost 4 bases and the J segment 1 base; nucleotides outside the gene matches: 5. The CDR3 DNA follows: TGTGCCAGAAGCACCAGGACTAGCGGGAGGGAGAACACCGGGGAGCTGTTTTTT. Translation: CARSTRTSGRENTGELFF.

The V gene is TRBV25-1, the J gene TRBJ1-2; D ambiguous. This CDR3 is 13 amino acids long. V was cut by 4 bases and J by 0 bases, with 6 bases left in between. CDR1 is MGHDK, CDR2 SYGVNS, per germline. The CDR3 DNA sequence: TGTGCCAGCAGTGTCGGGGCTAACTATGGCTACACCTTC. Translating gives CASSVGANYGYTF.

This chain uses TRBV15 with TRBJ2-1, with 13 bases aligning to TRBD2. CDR3 length: 19 amino acids. With 1 base clipped from V and 5 bases from J, the junction kept 11 bases outside the gene matches. Germline CDR1 is LNHNV and CDR2 is YYDKDF (reference sequence). The CDR3 here is CATSRGGLAGRRPHNEQFF. Here the CDR3 DNA reads TGTGCCACCAGCAGAGGGGGACTAGCGGGAAGGCGGCCACACAATGAGCAGTTCTTC.

The genes are TRBV19 and TRBJ1-5; TRBD1 is a possible D gene (5 bases). The germline CDR1 and CDR2 sequences are LNHDA and SQIVND (reference sequence). Trimming took 11 bases from V and 3 from J, leaving 14 bases between them. The CDR3 runs to 13 residues. CDR3 amino acids: CASGGGNNQPQHF. In DNA, the CDR3 is TGTGCCTCGGGGGGAGGAAACAATCAGCCCCAGCATTTT. Drawing the rest from reference TRBV19 and TRBJ1-5, the complete variable domain is DGGITQSPKYLFRKEGQNVTLSCEQNLNHDAMYWYRQDPGQGLRLIYYSQIVNDFQKGDIAEGYSVSREKKESFPLTVTSAQKNPTAFYLCASGGGNNQPQHFGDGTRLSIL.

V gene TRBV2 combines with J gene TRBJ1-1; 9 bases match TRBD1. The V and J ends lost 6 bases and 5 bases, in that order; junction bases with no gene match: 7. The CDR3 extends over 14 amino acids. Per the germline V gene, CDR1 is SNHLY and CDR2 is FYNNEI. CDR3 region: CASRQTGGGTEAFF. The CDR3 DNA reads as TGTGCCAGCAGGCAGACAGGGGGTGGGACTGAAGCTTTCTTT. Drawing the rest from reference TRBV2 and TRBJ1-1, the complete variable domain is EPEVTQTPSHQVTQMGQEVILRCVPISNHLYFYWYRQILGQKVEFLVSFYNNEISEKSEIFDDQFSVERPDGSNFTLKIRSTKLEDSAMYFCASRQTGGGTEAFFGQGTRLTVV.

This chain uses TRBV4-2 with TRBJ1-1; 9 nucleotides align to TRBD1. J lost 5 bases, V lost 0 bases, and 7 bases had no gene match. CDR3 length: 16 amino acids. The germline CDR1 and CDR2 sequences are LGHNA and YNFKEQ. CDR3: CASSQDPGQGGTEAFF. The CDR3 DNA reads TGTGCCAGCAGCCAAGATCCGGGACAGGGTGGGACTGAAGCTTTCTTT.

The CDR3 DNA reads TGTGCCAGCAGTTCGTTGAGGGGGCTTTCAGAAAACACTGAAGCTTTCTTT. Translated, it gives CASSSLRGLSENTEAFF. The chain employs TRBV28 and TRBJ1-1; 7 bases are a match to TRBD1. V lost 4 bases and J lost 2; bases outside the gene matches: 13. The germline CDR1 and CDR2 sequences are MDHEN and SYDVKM. This CDR3 region has 17 residues.

The J gene is TRBJ1-2, the V gene TRBV5-6; 7 bases map to TRBD1. CDR1 is SGHDT, CDR2 YYEEEE, per germline. The V segment lost 6 bases and the J segment 4 bases; nucleotides outside the gene matches: 15. CDR3 length: 16 residues. The CDR3, as DNA: TGTGCCAGCACTCGCAGAATGGGTACAGGGGCCTATGGCTACACCTTC. This encodes CASTRRMGTGAYGYTF.

The rearrangement uses TRBV2 and TRBJ2-7; 7 bases map to TRBD1. Per the germline V gene, CDR1 is SNHLY and CDR2 is FYNNEI. J gave up 9 bases and V 4 bases, and 3 bases lay outside the gene matches. The CDR3 sequence is 11 residues long. CDR3 bases: TGTGCCAGCAGTGCGGACAGGCCGCAGTACTTC. It translates to CASSADRPQYF.

This chain joins TRBV4-3 and TRBJ2-7; tentatively, D is TRBD1 (5 bases). Trimming stripped 0 bases from V and 3 bases from J, with 12 bases between. Germline V lookup: CDR1 LGHNA, CDR2 YSLEER. The CDR3 loop spans 15 amino acids. The CDR3: CASSQDTGTNYEQYF. DNA for the CDR3: TGCGCCAGCAGCCAAGATACAGGTACGAACTACGAGCAGTACTTC.

J is TRBJ2-5 and V is TRBV7-8, with D possibly TRBD2 on 6 matching bases. This CDR3 comprises 14 residues. Trimming cost V 5 bases and J 7 bases, with 17 bases left between them. CDR1 is SGHVS, CDR2 FQNEAQ, per germline. CDR3 loop: CASSLRRGTGTQYF. The CDR3, as DNA: TGTGCCAGCAGCCTACGACGGGGGACGGGGACCCAGTACTTC.

The chain couples TRBV15 to TRBJ2-7, with 9 nucleotides matching TRBD2. The CDR3 consists of 16 residues. Trimming at V came to 1 base and at J to 5 bases, leaving 9 bases not matched to a gene. From germline, CDR1 is LNHNV and CDR2 YYDKDF (reference sequence). The CDR3 DNA sequence: TGTGCCACCAGCAGAGTTTTTAGCGGGAGAGGCCACGAGCAGTACTTC. It specifies CATSRVFSGRGHEQYF. Complete variable domain (other parts from reference TRBV15 and TRBJ2-7): DAMVIQNPRYQVTQFGKPVTLSCSQTLNHNVMYWYQQKSSQAPKLLFHYYDKDFNNEADTPDNFQSRRPNTSFCFLDIRSPGLGDTAMYLCATSRVFSGRGHEQYFGPGTRLTVT.

The rearrangement links TRBV7-6 to TRBJ1-6; D may be TRBD1 (5 bases). Trimming cost V 6 bases and J 8 bases, with 23 bases left between them. Germline-derived CDR1 and CDR2 are SGHVS and FNYEAQ. This CDR3 is built from 17 residues. The CDR3 loop reads CASSLRALGLGDSPLHF. As DNA, the CDR3 is TGTGCCAGCAGTCTTAGAGCCCTTGGACTAGGGGATTCACCCCTCCACTTT.

V is TRBV18 and J is TRBJ2-7, with 9 bases identical to TRBD2. From germline, CDR1 is KGHSH and CDR2 LQKENI. This CDR3 comprises 15 residues. V lost 3 bases and J lost 5; bases outside the gene matches: 8. CDR3 loop: CASSPAGGPGDEQYF. The CDR3 DNA reads as TGTGCCAGCTCACCCGCGGGAGGGCCGGGGGACGAGCAGTACTTC.

The V call is TRBV4-1, the J call TRBJ2-7, with D possibly being TRBD2 (5 bases). This CDR3 region has 15 residues. The V gene lost 1 base and the J gene lost 0 bases, with 10 bases spanning the gap. Germline V CDR1 and CDR2: MGHRA, YSYEKL. The CDR3 DNA follows: TGCGCCAGCAGCCAAGGAGGGAAGGGCTCCTACGAGCAGTACTTC. As protein: CASSQGGKGSYEQYF.

The chain joins TRBV5-8 to TRBJ1-2, with D unclear. Trimming took off 1 base at V and 2 bases at J, with 15 bases between the two ends. The germline V gene encodes CDR1 SGHTS and CDR2 YDEGEE. CDR3 length equals 16 residues. The CDR3 sequence: CASSLFSTRANYGYTF. DNA for the CDR3: TGTGCCAGCAGCTTGTTCTCGACAAGGGCAAACTATGGCTACACCTTC.